This TCR beta chain was obtained from a study of T cells in Graves' hyperthyroidism and ophthalmopathy. General observations from the study: Ophthalmopathy could be told apart from stable hyperthyroidism with a 13 V-J model.

This clonotype was counted many times. No antigen is known for it. This CDR3 has 14 amino acids. Germline CDR1 and CDR2: MNHEY and SMNVEV (reference sequence). Deletions cut 5 bases from V and 4 bases from J, with 14 bases between. Using RNA transcripts as the source, TCR beta CDR3 regions were amplified. The primer set for the first-round RT-PCR of the TCR CDR3 was HTBI. MiXCR, applied by TCRdb to the multiplex PCR reads, yields one record per CDR3 protein. The sample carries more than 350,000 distinct CDR3 sequences, about 15% recorded once. Researchers barred patients who had uncontrolled infection, other autoimmune disease, pregnancy or lactation. Clinical symptoms, serum thyroxine and TRAb, thyroid ultrasound and orbital computed tomography were used for the diagnoses.

The sequenced material came from blood. The genes are TRBV27 and TRBJ1-2, with D unresolved. This clonotype originated in a woman aged 60 to 75 with Graves' ophthalmopathy. The CDR3 nucleotides are TGTGCCAGCAGTCTCCCCGACCACTTCTATGGCTACACCTTC. This sequence encodes CASSLPDHFYGYTF.